This passage covers 16 T cell receptor beta chains from one sample sequenced in a study of T cells after posttransplantation cyclophosphamide. Assay: immunoSEQ multiplex PCR; the TCRdb copy retains only in-frame clones and omits some. This sample has about 26,000 clones, each found more than once. The sample was PBMCs. These receptor sequences come from a man aged 50 to 59 in good health, CMV-negative, and a related stem cell transplant donor.

This clone was detected many times. The chain has TRBV5-4 and TRBJ2-3; a weak D match, TRBD2 (6 bases). This CDR3 is built from 16 residues. Germline V gives CDR1 SGHNT, CDR2 YYREEE (reference sequence). Trimming removed 4 bases from V and 0 bases from J, with 15 bases in between. As DNA, the CDR3 is TGTGCCAGCAGCCGGGCCCCTAGCGAAAGCACAGATACGCAGTATTTT. Translation: CASSRAPSESTDTQYF.

The table lists this clone with many counts. This chain uses TRBV2 with TRBJ2-3, with D perhaps TRBD1 (5 bases). Trimming removed 3 bases from V and 0 bases from J, with 7 bases in between. The CDR3 contains 14 residues. CDR1 and CDR2 (germline): SNHLY, FYNNEI. The CDR3 nucleotides read TGTGCCAGCAGTGAGGGGCTGAGCACAGATACGCAGTATTTT. Its translation: CASSEGLSTDTQYF.

This clone was found many times. The chain links TRBV2 to TRBJ1-5, with D tentatively TRBD1 (5 bases). The CDR3 consists of 14 residues. Trimming removed 7 bases at V and 0 bases at J, with 10 bases between. Germline assignment: CDR1 SNHLY and CDR2 FYNNEI. CDR3 in DNA: TGTGCCAGCAAGACAGTTTATAGCAATCAGCCCCAGCATTTT. Translating gives CASKTVYSNQPQHF.

This clone was recorded many times. V gene TRBV18 combines with J gene TRBJ1-1, with no clear D. Germline V CDR1 and CDR2: KGHSH, LQKENI. This CDR3 is built from 16 residues. Trimming removed 4 bases at V and 4 bases at J, with 19 bases between. CDR3 sequence reads: CASSRAFIGGSTEAFF. In nucleotides, the CDR3 is TGTGCCAGCTCACGGGCTTTTATCGGTGGTTCCACTGAAGCTTTCTTT.

This clone was counted a few times. The chain joins TRBV15 to TRBJ2-3, with a possible D match to TRBD1 (6 bases). This CDR3 contains 15 residues. Germline V gene data show CDR1 as LNHNV and CDR2 as YYDKDF (reference sequence). V gave up 2 bases and J gave up 1 base, with 10 bases separating them. CDR3 sequence (DNA): TGTGCCACCAGCAGAAACAGGGACGGCACAGATACGCAGTATTTT. Residues: CATSRNRDGTDTQYF.

This clone was seen at least ten times. The gene calls are TRBV30 and TRBJ2-1; 9 bases match TRBD2. Germline CDR1 GTSNPN, CDR2 SVGIG (reference sequence). V shed 2 bases, J shed 2 bases, and the junction held 1 base outside the gene matches. This CDR3 has 14 residues. The chain's CDR3 is CAWSIAGAYNEQFF. The CDR3 nucleotides read TGTGCCTGGAGTATAGCGGGGGCCTACAATGAGCAGTTCTTC.

This clone was picked up many times. This sequence joins TRBV12-2 and TRBJ1-2. TRBV12-2 is termed a pseudogene. CDR3 size: 14 residues. The CDR3 sequence is CASRLLAAIGGYTF. The DNA of the CDR3 is TGTGCAAGTCGCTTACTAGCGGCAATAGGGGGCTACACCTTC.

This clone was seen ten or more times. The gene calls are TRBV19 and TRBJ2-7; tentatively, D is TRBD1 (5 bases). Germline V gene lookup returns CDR1 LNHDA and CDR2 SQIVND (reference sequence). Trimming took off 6 bases at V and 1 base at J, with 13 bases between the two ends. The CDR3 length is 14 residues. CDR3 coding DNA: TGTGCCAGTAGCCGTGACAGCCCTTCCTACGAGCAGTACTTC. Amino acid sequence: CASSRDSPSYEQYF.

This clone was seen repeatedly, ten times or more. CDR3 nucleotide sequence: TGTGCCAGTAGTACGTATACAGGGAGCCGGATGAACACTGAAGCTTTCTTT. Translation gives CASSTYTGSRMNTEAFF. The V call is TRBV19, the J call TRBJ1-1; a weak D match, TRBD1 (6 bases). V lost 4 bases and J 0 bases, leaving 18 bases between the germline ends. Germline V gene sequence: CDR1 LNHDA, CDR2 SQIVND (reference sequence). This CDR3 is built from 17 residues.

This clone was seen at least ten times. The chain has TRBV6-5 and TRBJ1-3, with D possibly TRBD1 on 5 matching bases. CDR1 MNHEY and CDR2 SVGAGI come from the germline V gene. Trimming left V 9 bases short and J 0 bases short, with 12 bases between. The length of the CDR3 is 14 residues. The CDR3 nucleotides are TGTGCCAGTCGCGCAGGGTCCTCTGGAAACACCATATATTTT. It translates to CASRAGSSGNTIYF.

This clone was picked up many times. V and J are TRBV15 and TRBJ2-3, with TRBD2 as a possible D gene (5 bases). V lost 0 bases and J lost 3, with 7 bases in between. There are 14 residues in the CDR3. Germline V gene sequence: CDR1 LNHNV, CDR2 YYDKDF (reference sequence). The CDR3 spells CATSRDRGTDTQYF. CDR3 bases: TGTGCCACCAGCAGAGATCGGGGAACAGATACGCAGTATTTT.

This clone was counted many times. The V call is TRBV7-3, the J call TRBJ2-3, with no clear D. The CDR3 covers 12 residues. The V and J ends lost 5 bases and 2 bases respectively, with 5 bases between them. CDR1 SGHTA and CDR2 FQGTGA come from the germline V gene. CDR3 amino acids: CASSPNTDTQYF. CDR3 sequence (DNA): TGTGCCAGCAGCCCTAACACAGATACGCAGTATTTT.

This clone was seen ten or more times. The gene calls are TRBV10-3 and TRBJ2-2; TRBD2 agrees at 7 bases. J was trimmed by 3 bases and V by 8 bases; bases with no gene match: 15. Germline lookup yields CDR1 ENHRY and CDR2 SYGVKD. The CDR3 extends over 17 amino acids. The CDR3 nucleotides read TGTGCCATCCGGAGGAATACGGGAGGATTCGACACCGGGGAGCTGTTTTTT. Its protein product is CAIRRNTGGFDTGELFF.

In this sample, this clone turned up many times. The gene calls are TRBV5-1 and TRBJ2-3; 14 bases are shared with TRBD2. V lost 0 bases, J lost 4 bases, and 7 bases stayed unmatched. Germline CDR1 and CDR2: SGHRS and YFSETQ. The CDR3 contains 18 residues. The chain's CDR3 is CASSLVGTSGGFADTQYF. Here the CDR3 DNA reads TGCGCCAGCAGCTTGGTTGGGACTAGCGGGGGATTTGCAGATACGCAGTATTTT. Combining the CDR3 with reference TRBV5-1 and TRBJ2-3 gives the whole variable domain KAGVTQTPRYLIKTRGQQVTLSCSPISGHRSVSWYQQTPGQGLQFLFEYFSETQRNKGNFPGRFSGRQFSNSRSEMNVSTLELGDSALYLCASSLVGTSGGFADTQYFGPGTRLTVL.

Many counts were recorded for this clone. The J gene is TRBJ1-1, the V gene TRBV29-1; no definite D call. The CDR3 runs 13 residues. V shed 7 bases and J shed 10 bases, with 22 bases lying between them. Germline CDR1 is SQVTM and CDR2 is ANQGSEA. The CDR3 region is CSANTGDVGRAFF. CDR3 nucleotide sequence: TGCAGCGCCAATACCGGCGACGTTGGGCGAGCTTTCTTT.

This clone occurred many times. The CDR3 region is CASGLAGETQYF. The CDR3 DNA follows: TGTGCCAGCGGACTAGCGGGAGAGACCCAGTACTTC. The V call is TRBV6-4, the J call TRBJ2-5; 11 positions match TRBD2. CDR3 length equals 12 residues. J lost 4 bases, V lost 8 bases, and 0 bases had no gene match. Germline V gene lookup returns CDR1 MRHNA and CDR2 SNTAGT.